These 6 T cell receptor beta chains were sequenced from one sample in a study of cytomegalovirus exposure and HLA in healthy donors. Primers for the PCR totalled 60 Vbeta and 13 Jbeta. Sequencing used immunoSEQ multiplex PCR; TCRdb keeps in-frame clones, though not all of them. Among about 100,000 clones listed, 81% were seen once. The sequenced sample consisted of PBMCs. The receptors were sampled from a woman aged 70-85 years in good health and CMV-seropositive.

The rearrangement joins TRBV19 to TRBJ1-5; no firm D call. The CDR3 length is 15 residues. Germline V gives CDR1 LNHDA, CDR2 SQIVND (reference sequence). The ends were cut back, 6 bases at V and 6 bases at J, with 18 bases in the middle. CDR3 sequence: CASSNHRGGSQPQHF. The CDR3 nucleotides read TGTGCCAGTAGCAATCATCGGGGTGGTAGTCAGCCCCAGCATTTT.

The chain carries TRBV5-1 and TRBJ2-1, with 14 bases identical to TRBD2. The J segment lost 4 bases and the V segment lost 4 bases, leaving 7 bases of the junction unmatched. This CDR3 comprises 17 residues. Germline CDR1 SGHRS, CDR2 YFSETQ. CDR3 DNA: TGCGCCAGCAGCGGGGAGGGGACTAGCGGGAGTTACAATGAGCAGTTCTTC. It specifies CASSGEGTSGSYNEQFF.

With regard to this clone: A read error may account for a junction end that differs from germline. The chain uses TRBV7-9 and TRBJ2-7; 9 bases are shared with TRBD1. The CDR3 has 15 residues. Germline CDR1 SEHNR, CDR2 FQNEAQ (reference sequence). The CDR3 DNA is TGTTCCAGCAGCTTGTCGACAGGGGGGCTAGACGAGCAGTACTTC. It encodes CSSSLSTGGLDEQYF.

The chain joins TRBV28 to TRBJ2-7; maybe TRBD2 (7 bases). The germline V gene has CDR1 MDHEN and CDR2 SYDVKM. CDR3 length: 14 amino acids. The V and J ends lost 6 bases and 5 bases respectively, with 17 bases between them. CDR3: CASSEGGVGDEQYF. Written as DNA, the CDR3 is TGTGCCAGCAGCGAGGGGGGGGTAGGGGACGAGCAGTACTTC.

The chain is built from TRBV2 and TRBJ2-7; 10 bases fit TRBD1. J was trimmed by 0 bases and V by 4 bases; bases with no gene match: 0. The CDR3 consists of 14 residues. Germline CDR1 and CDR2: SNHLY and FYNNEI. CDR3 in DNA: TGTGCCAGCAGTGGACAGGGGGCCTCCTACGAGCAGTACTTC. This codes for CASSGQGASYEQYF.

The V and J genes are TRBV2 and TRBJ2-5, with 8 nucleotides matching TRBD1. CDR3 size: 15 residues. Germline values: CDR1 SNHLY, CDR2 FYNNEI. The trim removed 7 bases at V and 0 bases at J, leaving 7 bases unmatched. CDR3 loop: CASIETGANQETQYF. Written as DNA, the CDR3 is TGTGCCAGCATAGAGACAGGGGCCAACCAAGAGACCCAGTACTTC.